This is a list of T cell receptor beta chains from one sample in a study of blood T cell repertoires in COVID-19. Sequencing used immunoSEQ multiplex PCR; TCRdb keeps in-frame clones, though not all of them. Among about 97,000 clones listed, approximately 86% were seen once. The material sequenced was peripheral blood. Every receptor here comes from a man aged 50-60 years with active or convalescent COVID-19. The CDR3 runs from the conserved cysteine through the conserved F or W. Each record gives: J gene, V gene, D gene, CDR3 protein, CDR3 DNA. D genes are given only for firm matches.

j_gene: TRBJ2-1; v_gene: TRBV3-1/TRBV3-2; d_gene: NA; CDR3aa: CASSQEDRFRSYNEQFF; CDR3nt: TGTGCCAGCAGCCAAGAAGACAGGTTTCGCTCCTACAATGAGCAGTTCTTC
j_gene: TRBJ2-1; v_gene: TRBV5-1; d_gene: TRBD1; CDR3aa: CASSPAGTAYNEQFF; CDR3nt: TGCGCCAGCAGCCCAGCCGGGACAGCCTACAATGAGCAGTTCTTC
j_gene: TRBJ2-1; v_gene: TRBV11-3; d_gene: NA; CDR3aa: CASSPAPSANEQFF; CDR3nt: TGTGCCAGCAGCCCCGCCCCTAGCGCCAATGAGCAGTTCTTC
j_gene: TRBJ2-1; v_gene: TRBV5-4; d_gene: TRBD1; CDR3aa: CASSSGVGTGGLEQFF; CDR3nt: TGTGCCAGCAGCTCAGGTGTGGGGACAGGGGGCCTTGAGCAGTTCTTC
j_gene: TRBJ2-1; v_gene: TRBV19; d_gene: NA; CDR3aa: CASSMAGANPNEQFF; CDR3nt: TGTGCCAGTAGTATGGCAGGGGCCAACCCCAATGAGCAGTTCTTC
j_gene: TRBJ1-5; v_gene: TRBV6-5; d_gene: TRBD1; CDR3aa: CASSYRDRAVDQPQHF; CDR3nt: TGTGCCAGCAGTTATAGGGACAGGGCGGTGGATCAGCCCCAGCATTTT
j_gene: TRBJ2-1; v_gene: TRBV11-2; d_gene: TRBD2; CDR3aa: CASSLEAGVNEQFF; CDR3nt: TGTGCCAGCAGCTTAGAAGCGGGGGTCAATGAGCAGTTCTTC
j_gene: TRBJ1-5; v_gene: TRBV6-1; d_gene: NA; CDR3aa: CASSESTGNQPQHF; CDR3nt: TGTGCCAGCAGTGAATCGACAGGCAATCAGCCCCAGCATTTT
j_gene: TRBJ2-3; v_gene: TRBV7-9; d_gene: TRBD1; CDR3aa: CASSPTLQGARGDTQYF; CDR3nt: TGTGCCAGCAGCCCCACCTTACAGGGGGCGAGGGGAGATACGCAGTATTTT
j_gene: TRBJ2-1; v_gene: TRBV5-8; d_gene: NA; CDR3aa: CASSLDAASSYNEQFF; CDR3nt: TGTGCCAGCAGCTTGGATGCGGCAAGCTCCTACAATGAGCAGTTCTTC
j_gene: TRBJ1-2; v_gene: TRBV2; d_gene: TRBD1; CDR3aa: CASSGTGGPSNYGYTF; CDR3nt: TGTGCCAGCAGTGGTACAGGGGGCCCTTCTAACTATGGCTACACCTTC
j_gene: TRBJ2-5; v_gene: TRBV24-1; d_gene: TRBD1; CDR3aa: CATSDPGQGWGETQYF; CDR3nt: TGTGCCACCAGTGATCCGGGACAGGGGTGGGGAGAGACCCAGTACTTC
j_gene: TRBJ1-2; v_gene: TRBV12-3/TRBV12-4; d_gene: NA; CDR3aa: CASRQSDYGYTF; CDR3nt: TGTGCCAGCCGTCAGTCTGACTATGGCTACACCTTC
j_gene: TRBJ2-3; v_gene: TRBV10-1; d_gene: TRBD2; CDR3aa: CASSESRAGGPDTQYF; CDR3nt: TGCGCCAGCAGTGAGTCGAGAGCGGGGGGGCCGGATACGCAGTATTTT